The 24 T cell receptor beta chains listed next were all sequenced from one sample in a study of blood T cells in healthy people across ages. Combining a sample-barcoded 5' primer with a J-beta primer mix, a second PCR ran for roughly 6 to 12 cycles. TCRdb recomputed calls from the 5' RACE reads with MiXCR, one row per CDR3 protein. The table shows 890,000 or so distinct CDR3 sequences, with 55% to 65% occurring only once. The sample consisted of blood. These receptor sequences come from a man in his thirties or forties in good health.

The gene calls are TRBV27 and TRBJ2-1; 9 nucleotides line up with TRBD1. The CDR3 is 13 residues long. CDR1 and CDR2 (germline): MNHEY, SMNVEV (reference sequence). J was trimmed by 9 bases and V by 3 bases; bases with no gene match: 3. CDR3 DNA: TGTGCCAGCAGTTTGCAGACAGGGGGTGAGCAGTTCTTC. It yields the protein CASSLQTGGEQFF.

This chain joins TRBV7-2 and TRBJ2-1, with D perhaps given as TRBD1 or TRBD2 (5 bases each). Per the germline V gene, CDR1 is SGHTA and CDR2 is FQGNSA. V was pared by 1 base and J by 7 bases, with 17 bases between. The CDR3 is 16 amino acids. DNA for the CDR3: TGTGCCAGCAGCTTAGTGGCAGGGTCCGGGAAGAATGAGCAGTTCTTC. Residues: CASSLVAGSGKNEQFF.

The V and J genes are TRBV10-3 and TRBJ1-5, with D unresolved. CDR1 and CDR2 from the germline V gene are ENHRY and SYGVKD. CDR3 length: 14 residues. Trimming took 7 bases from V and 5 from J, leaving 15 bases between them. The CDR3 DNA is TGTGCCATCACTAGTGAGGTAGGGCATCAGCCCCAGCATTTT. The encoded protein is CAITSEVGHQPQHF.

V is TRBV28 and J is TRBJ2-7, with 15 nucleotides matching TRBD2. With the DNA end fitting TRBJ2-5 better, the J assignment may be wrong. The germline CDR1 and CDR2 sequences are MDHEN and SYDVKM. The CDR3 extends over 16 amino acids. CDR3 loop: CASSSGLAGGLKTQYF. In nucleotides, the CDR3 is TGTGCCAGCAGTTCTGGACTAGCGGGGGGGCTGAAGACCCAGTACTTC.

The chain recombines TRBV7-3 with TRBJ2-1; 8 nucleotides agree with TRBD1. Germline assignment: CDR1 SGHTA and CDR2 FQGTGA. The CDR3 has 15 amino acids. The V segment lost 5 bases and the J segment 4 bases; nucleotides outside the gene matches: 7. The CDR3 bases are TGTGCCAGCAGCAATCCTGGACAGGGTTACAATGAGCAGTTCTTC. Protein sequence: CASSNPGQGYNEQFF.

The chain couples TRBV7-2 to TRBJ2-7, with unresolved D. This CDR3 has 16 residues. Between the trimmed V and J ends, which lost 1 base and 2 bases, there was a span of 15 bases. CDR1 and CDR2 (germline): SGHTA, FQGNSA. CDR3 DNA sequence: TGTGCCAGCAGCTTAGGAACACAGACACCCCCCTACGAGCAGTACTTC. This sequence encodes CASSLGTQTPPYEQYF.

The rearrangement joins TRBV6-1 to TRBJ2-2, with a tentative D call TRBD2 (6 bases). Trimming removed 8 bases at V and 3 bases at J, with 13 bases between. The CDR3 covers 14 residues. The germline V gene has CDR1 MNHNS and CDR2 SASEGT. Here the CDR3 DNA reads TGTGCCAGCCCAAGTGGGGGGTACACCGGGGAGCTGTTTTTT. It encodes CASPSGGYTGELFF.

This clonotype was observed a few times. The rearrangement links TRBV7-8 to TRBJ2-7, with 7 bases identical to TRBD1. The V gene's germline CDR1 is SGHVS and CDR2 FQNEAQ. This CDR3 has 15 residues. The ends lost 4 bases at V and 3 bases at J; junction bases unmatched: 9. The CDR3: CASSSRDRAIYEQYF. Here the CDR3 DNA reads TGTGCCAGCAGCTCGCGAGACAGGGCTATCTACGAGCAGTACTTC.

The chain recombines TRBV4-2 with TRBJ2-3; D remains ambiguous. V dropped 4 bases and J dropped 1 base, with 6 bases sitting between them. There are 13 residues in the CDR3. In germline, CDR1 is LGHNA, CDR2 YNFKEQ. In DNA, the CDR3 is TGTGCCAGCAGCCGCGGCCGCACAGATACGCAGTATTTT. It translates to CASSRGRTDTQYF.

In its sample, this clonotype was seen once. The V gene is TRBV5-1, the J gene TRBJ1-4; TRBD1 matches 7 bases. Germline V gene lookup returns CDR1 SGHRS and CDR2 YFSETQ. Unmatched junction bases numbered 7, after V lost 1 base and J lost 4 bases. The CDR3 contains 16 residues. The CDR3 spells CASSLCEDRLNEKLFF. The CDR3, as DNA: TGCGCCAGCAGCTTGTGTGAGGACAGGCTTAATGAAAAACTGTTTTTT.

The gene calls are TRBV4-3 and TRBJ2-7, with D uncertain. The CDR3 consists of 13 residues. The V end was cut by 0 bases, the J end by 2 bases, with 5 bases between. Germline CDR1 is LGHNA and CDR2 is YSLEER. This CDR3 is CASSQEPTYEQYF. CDR3 DNA sequence: TGCGCCAGCAGCCAAGAGCCAACCTACGAGCAGTACTTC.

The chain carries TRBV29-1 and TRBJ1-1; no firm D call. CDR1 is SQVTM, CDR2 ANQGSEA, per germline. V gave up 1 base and J gave up 0 bases, with 9 bases separating them. The CDR3 is 14 residues long. Written as DNA, the CDR3 is TGCAGCGTTGAAGTAGCCCCCATGAACACTGAAGCTTTCTTT. The encoded protein is CSVEVAPMNTEAFF.

The gene calls are TRBV6-1 and TRBJ2-1, with a possible D match to TRBD1 (6 bases). The J call may be incorrect, as the DNA end agrees better with TRBJ2-7. The CDR3 totals 12 residues. Germline V lookup: CDR1 MNHNS, CDR2 SASEGT. CDR3 amino acids: CAIRRGTNEQYF. The CDR3 nucleotides read TGTGCCATACGGCGTGGGACAAACGAGCAGTACTTC.

The J gene is TRBJ1-2, the V gene TRBV27, with a weak D call TRBD1 (5 bases). Trimming shortened V by 8 bases and J by 5 bases, and 15 bases separated the two germline ends. The CDR3 extends over 13 amino acids. Germline V gene sequence: CDR1 MNHEY, CDR2 SMNVEV (reference sequence). The chain's CDR3 is CASPGGEGYGYTF. The CDR3 nucleotides read TGTGCCAGCCCTGGGGGAGAGGGTTATGGCTACACCTTC.

This chain links TRBV3-1 with TRBJ2-4; the match to TRBD2 covers 9 bases. The J call may be faulty, since TRBJ2-7 better matches the DNA end. Germline CDR1 and CDR2: LGHDT and YNNKEL (reference sequence). The CDR3 runs to 15 residues. CDR3 sequence (DNA): TGTGCCAGCAGCCAAGGGCCTAGCGGGGTCTACGAGCAGTACTTC. As protein: CASSQGPSGVYEQYF.

This chain uses TRBV20-1 with TRBJ2-4; TRBD1 matches at 8 bases. The tail of the sequence fits TRBJ2-7 better, so the J call may be wrong. Germline V gene lookup returns CDR1 DFQATT and CDR2 SNEGSKA (reference sequence). The CDR3 runs 13 residues. CDR3 coding DNA: TGCAGTGCAAAGACAGGGGAAACCTACGAGCAGTACTTC. Translated, it gives CSAKTGETYEQYF.

This clonotype was counted once. The gene calls are TRBV6-2 or TRBV6-3 and TRBJ2-3; D not certain. The CDR3 contains 14 residues. Germline V gene lookup returns CDR1 MNHEY and CDR2 SVGEGT. Trimming left V 5 bases short and J 4 bases short, with 13 bases between. The CDR3 coding sequence is TGTGCCAGCAGTCTCCAGATCGGAGCAGATACGCAGTATTTT. Its translation: CASSLQIGADTQYF.

V and J are TRBV6-5 and TRBJ2-1, with 10 bases that match TRBD2. V dropped 2 bases and J dropped 7; count of bases not matched to a gene: 8. This CDR3 has 16 residues. Germline loops: CDR1 MNHEY, CDR2 SVGAGI. CDR3 DNA: TGTGCCAGCAGTTACCCCCAGCGGGGGGGCCTAAATGAGCAGTTCTTC. Translation: CASSYPQRGGLNEQFF.

This clonotype has at least ten counts. The V and J genes are TRBV5-1 and TRBJ2-7, with 10 bases aligning to TRBD2. CDR3 length equals 14 residues. V was pared by 3 bases and J by 5 bases, with 5 bases of the junction left unmatched. Germline V CDR1 and CDR2: SGHRS, YFSETQ. The chain's CDR3 is CASSSGLAIDEQYF. CDR3 DNA: TGCGCCAGCAGCTCGGGACTAGCGATCGACGAGCAGTACTTC.

This clonotype was detected a few times. The chain uses TRBV7-2 and TRBJ1-4; D gene uncertain. V lost 7 bases to trimming and J lost 5 bases, with 8 bases between them. The CDR3 is 12 residues long. Germline CDR1 is SGHTA and CDR2 is FQGNSA. In DNA form, the CDR3 reads TGTGCCAGCACGCAATCCAATGAAAAACTGTTTTTT. Its protein is CASTQSNEKLFF.

This sequence joins TRBV5-5 and TRBJ2-3; tentative D call: TRBD2 (5 bases). The CDR3 spans 16 residues. Germline V gives CDR1 SGHKS, CDR2 YYEKEE (reference sequence). V was pared by 3 bases and J by 0 bases, with 14 bases between. The CDR3 protein is CASSSDFFDSTDTQYF. Written as DNA, the CDR3 is TGTGCCAGCAGCTCGGACTTCTTCGATAGCACAGATACGCAGTATTTT.

This chain joins TRBV4-3 and TRBJ2-5; D call uncertain. Germline loops: CDR1 LGHNA, CDR2 YSLEER. The V gene lost 0 bases and the J gene lost 0 bases, with 17 bases spanning the gap. The CDR3 contains 18 residues. CDR3 bases: TGCGCCAGCAGCCAAGAGGCCTCGTCAGGCTGGTACCAAGAGACCCAGTACTTC. This translates into CASSQEASSGWYQETQYF.

Worth noting for this clonotype: At one boundary the junction diverges from the germline segment, which might be a read error. V is TRBV7-7 and J is TRBJ2-5; 7 bases map to TRBD1. The CDR3 spans 16 residues. Germline V gene lookup returns CDR1 SSHAT and CDR2 FNYEAQ (reference sequence). CDR3: CASSPVGTEQQETQYF. The CDR3 DNA reads TGTGCTAGCAGCCCAGTGGGGACAGAGCAACAAGAGACCCAGTACTTC.

This chain links TRBV4-2 with TRBJ2-5; 9 bases agree with TRBD1. Looked up from germline, CDR1 is LGHNA and CDR2 is YNFKEQ. The V segment lost 3 bases and the J segment 11 bases; nucleotides outside the gene matches: 13. There are 15 residues in the CDR3. The CDR3 is CASSHRDRERQEQYF. In nucleotides, the CDR3 is TGTGCCAGCAGCCACCGGGACAGGGAAAGACAGGAGCAGTACTTC.